The TCR beta chain described here comes from a study of radiotherapy plus CTLA-4 blockade in lung cancer (dated by TCRdb to 2017 to 2018). In terms of the full investigation: Objective responses occurred in approximately 19% of enrolled patients, and just over 30% achieved disease control. General study outcomes and caveats: The strongest predictors of response, as reported, were early dynamic changes in blood T cell clones along with a rise in serum interferon-beta after radiation. TCR clones derived from tumors expanded in peripheral blood after treatment with radiotherapy and ipilimumab.

Libraries came from the immunoSEQ multiplex PCR assay. In TCRdb, the immuneACCESS table is reduced to in-frame sequences with V and J assigned. These tables do not hold every clone; where another copy was compared, an unresolved V gene accounts for under half, and the others remain unexplained. The sample yields 45,000 to 55,000 clones; 65% to 85% were counted once. In total, the top ten clones hold roughly 11% of the sample. Relative to germline, V is 0 bases shorter and J is 6 bases shorter, with 14 bases between their ends. CDR1 and CDR2, looked up from the germline V gene, are SGHDN and FVKESK. CDR3 length: 15 amino acids, cysteine to phenylalanine. The DNA shown is the 45-base CDR3, in frame from base 1. Comments on this clone: The antigen it binds to is not known. Nothing much larger sits one base from this clone, and base qualities are not available.

Focal radiation therapy combined with CTLA-4 blockade (ipilimumab) was tested in patients with chemo-refractory metastatic non-small-cell lung cancer. This clonotype was sampled from a human donor with non-small cell lung cancer who had stable disease on radiotherapy plus ipilimumab. This specimen consisted of peripheral blood, obtained from a patient treated with radiotherapy plus ipilimumab. Recombination linked TRBV14 to TRBJ1-2; no D gene is confidently identified. Here is the DNA: TGTGCCAGCAGCCAAGAGAGGCAGGCGGTGGATGGCTACACCTTC. This gives the protein CASSQERQAVDGYTF.